A single sample is the source of the 18 T cell receptor beta chains below, sequenced in a study of T cells in Graves' hyperthyroidism and ophthalmopathy. Amplification yielded TCR beta CDR3 regions, with RNA transcripts as the source. First-round RT-PCR with HTBI primers amplified the TCR CDR3 region. Each CDR3 protein is one row after TCRdb ran MiXCR on the multiplex PCR reads. The sample holds some 600,000 distinct CDR3 sequences, roughly 14% seen once. Input material: blood. Every receptor here comes from a woman aged 25 to 39 with Graves' hyperthyroidism that later progressed to Graves' ophthalmopathy.

This clonotype showed up many times. The chain couples TRBV24-1 to TRBJ2-1; D ambiguous. This CDR3 spans 14 amino acids. The V end was cut by 6 bases, the J end by 0 bases, with 8 bases between. CDR1 and CDR2 from the germline V gene are KGHDR and SFDVKD. This CDR3 reads CATSRQSSYNEQFF. As DNA, the CDR3 is TGTGCCACCAGTCGCCAAAGCTCCTACAATGAGCAGTTCTTC.

This clonotype showed up many times. The chain carries TRBV12-3 or TRBV12-4 and TRBJ2-3, with 7 nucleotides matching TRBD1. V lost 2 bases, J lost 1 base, and 3 bases stayed unmatched. The CDR3 contains 15 residues. CDR3 in DNA: TGTGCCAGCAGTTTAAAGGGGGCGGGCACAGATACGCAGTATTTT. This encodes CASSLKGAGTDTQYF.

This clonotype was seen just once. This chain uses TRBV5-1 with TRBJ1-1; the D gene is possibly TRBD1 (5 bases). CDR1 and CDR2 (germline): SGHRS, YFSETQ. The CDR3 extends over 15 amino acids. Trimming removed 0 bases at V and 5 bases at J, with 14 bases between. The CDR3 DNA sequence: TGCGCCAGCAGCTTGGCGGGGCCTCCTGGTACTGAAGCTTTCTTT. This codes for CASSLAGPPGTEAFF.

Many counts were recorded for this clonotype. The CDR3: CASSLQAGDAETQYF. Here the CDR3 DNA reads TGTGCCAGCAGTCTACAAGCGGGAGATGCGGAGACCCAGTACTTC. J is TRBJ2-5 and V is TRBV28, with 8 bases that match TRBD2. The CDR3 consists of 15 residues. Looked up from germline, CDR1 is MDHEN and CDR2 is SYDVKM. The trim removed 5 bases at V and 5 bases at J, leaving 10 bases unmatched.

This clonotype was recorded at least ten times. The chain recombines TRBV12-3 or TRBV12-4 with TRBJ2-1, with TRBD2 as a possible D gene (6 bases). V lost 5 bases and J 7 bases, leaving 27 bases between the germline ends. The CDR3 sequence is 18 residues long. CDR3 residues: CASSPAWGERKGWNEQFF. CDR3 coding DNA: TGTGCCAGCAGTCCAGCCTGGGGGGAGAGGAAAGGGTGGAATGAGCAGTTCTTC.

A remark on this clonotype: Possible read error: a much larger clone is one base away. The CDR3, as DNA: TGTGCCAGCAGCCCGCTAGCGGGGATCTACGAGCAGTGCTTC. Protein: CASSPLAGIYEQCF. The V call is TRBV3-1, the J call TRBJ2-7, with 9 nucleotides matching TRBD2. CDR3 length: 14 amino acids. The germline V gene has CDR1 LGHDT and CDR2 YNNKEL (reference sequence).

Ten or more counts support this clonotype. This sequence joins TRBV11-2 and TRBJ2-3, with TRBD1 matching over 11 bases. The germline CDR1 and CDR2 sequences are SGHAT and FQNNGV. The CDR3 is made up of 16 amino acids. V dropped 6 bases and J dropped 2; count of bases not matched to a gene: 7. The chain's CDR3 is CASRDRDRGTTDTQYF. CDR3 bases: TGTGCCAGCAGGGATCGGGACAGGGGGACCACAGATACGCAGTATTTT.

The table lists this clonotype with many counts. V usage is TRBV28 and J usage is TRBJ2-7; D possibly uses TRBD1 or TRBD2 (6 bases each). Germline CDR1 is MDHEN and CDR2 is SYDVKM. The V end lost 5 bases, the J end lost 4 bases, and 18 bases lay between the germline ends. The CDR3 covers 15 residues. The chain's CDR3 is CASSHGAGGKYEQYF. Here the CDR3 DNA reads TGTGCCAGCAGTCACGGCGCCGGGGGCAAATACGAGCAGTACTTC.

This clonotype was picked up many times. The J gene is TRBJ1-1, the V gene TRBV12-3 or TRBV12-4; D gene ambiguous. This CDR3 comprises 12 residues. Trimming removed 4 bases at V and 1 base at J, with 4 bases between. The CDR3 coding sequence is TGTGCCAGCAGTTCGAGGAACACTGAAGCTTTCTTT. Its protein is CASSSRNTEAFF.

This clonotype was recorded many times. The chain employs TRBV27 and TRBJ2-1, with unresolved D. Germline assignment: CDR1 MNHEY and CDR2 SMNVEV (reference sequence). The CDR3 contains 14 residues. The V gene lost 4 bases and the J gene lost 4 bases, with 11 bases spanning the gap. CDR3 loop: CASSSWPSYNEQFF. Here the CDR3 DNA reads TGTGCCAGCAGTTCTTGGCCCAGTTACAATGAGCAGTTCTTC.

The V gene is TRBV6-2 or TRBV6-3, the J gene TRBJ2-1, with 16 bases fitting TRBD2. Germline lookup yields CDR1 MNHEY and CDR2 SVGEGT. J gave up 15 bases and V 6 bases, and 11 bases lay outside the gene matches. There are 15 residues in the CDR3. CDR3 in DNA: TGTGCCAGCAGGGGACTAGCGGGAGGGCCATCTGGGGGGTTCTTC. Protein: CASRGLAGGPSGGFF.

This chain joins TRBV27 and TRBJ2-3; D call uncertain. V lost 3 bases to trimming and J lost 7 bases, with 14 bases between them. The CDR3 consists of 14 residues. Germline-derived CDR1 and CDR2 are MNHEY and SMNVEV (reference sequence). CDR3 bases: TGTGCCAGCAGTTTGGAAGGGCCACCCTATACGCAGTATTTT. This sequence encodes CASSLEGPPYTQYF.

Comments on this clonotype: This may be a read error: a much more frequent sequence differs by one nucleotide. CDR3 coding DNA: TGTGCCTGGAGTATGCCGACGATCGGGGAGACCCAGTACTTC. Its translation is CAWSMPTIGETQYF. This sequence joins TRBV30 and TRBJ2-5; D call uncertain. V lost 2 bases to trimming and J lost 5 bases, with 15 bases between them. The CDR3 contains 14 residues. Germline-derived CDR1 and CDR2 are GTSNPN and SVGIG (reference sequence).

As to this clonotype: The junction departs from germline at one end; a sequencing error may be responsible. CDR3 in amino acids: CAGSFLAEGSYEQYF. CDR3 coding DNA: TGTGCCGGCAGTTTTCTAGCGGAGGGCTCCTACGAGCAGTACTTC. The chain joins TRBV6-5 to TRBJ2-7, with 7 bases lining up with TRBD2. The germline gives CDR1 MNHEY, CDR2 SVGAGI. CDR3 size: 15 residues.

Notes on this clonotype: Just one base apart from a much larger clone, this may be a read error. The CDR3 carries no conserved terminal phenylalanine or tryptophan, so it likely arises from a read error. V usage is TRBV6-2 or TRBV6-3 and J usage is TRBJ2-1; 10 bases match TRBD2. This CDR3 is 16 amino acids long. Germline CDR1 reads MNHEY; CDR2 reads SVGEGT. The ends lost 6 bases at V and 6 bases at J; junction bases unmatched: 11. The CDR3 is CASSEFSAGGFNEQFS. The CDR3 bases are TGTGCCAGCAGCGAGTTCTCAGCGGGAGGGTTCAATGAGCAGTTCTCC.

This chain links TRBV2 with TRBJ2-7, with 9 positions matching TRBD1. Germline-derived CDR1 and CDR2 are SNHLY and FYNNEI. Trimming at V came to 8 bases and at J to 2 bases, leaving 7 bases not matched to a gene. This CDR3 has 14 amino acids. The CDR3 nucleotides read TGTGCCAGCGAGGGGGACAGGGTTACCTACGAGCAGTACTTC. Amino acids: CASEGDRVTYEQYF.

This clonotype was seen ten or more times. V gene TRBV7-8 combines with J gene TRBJ2-3; TRBD2 aligns across 7 bases. The CDR3 is made up of 13 amino acids. The V and J ends lost 11 bases and 4 bases, in that order; junction bases with no gene match: 9. Germline V lookup: CDR1 SGHVS, CDR2 FQNEAQ. CDR3 nucleotide sequence: TGTGCCTCTCTGGCTAGCGGACCAGATACGCAGTATTTT. It codes for CASLASGPDTQYF.

This clonotype was found a few times. The chain is built from TRBV3-1 and TRBJ2-7; D unclear. CDR3 length: 16 amino acids. Trimming took 4 bases from V and 0 from J, leaving 16 bases between them. Germline values: CDR1 LGHDT, CDR2 YNNKEL (reference sequence). The CDR3 sequence is CASSRVLVLSSYEQYF. The CDR3 nucleotides are TGTGCCAGCAGCCGAGTTCTGGTTCTCAGCTCCTACGAGCAGTACTTC.